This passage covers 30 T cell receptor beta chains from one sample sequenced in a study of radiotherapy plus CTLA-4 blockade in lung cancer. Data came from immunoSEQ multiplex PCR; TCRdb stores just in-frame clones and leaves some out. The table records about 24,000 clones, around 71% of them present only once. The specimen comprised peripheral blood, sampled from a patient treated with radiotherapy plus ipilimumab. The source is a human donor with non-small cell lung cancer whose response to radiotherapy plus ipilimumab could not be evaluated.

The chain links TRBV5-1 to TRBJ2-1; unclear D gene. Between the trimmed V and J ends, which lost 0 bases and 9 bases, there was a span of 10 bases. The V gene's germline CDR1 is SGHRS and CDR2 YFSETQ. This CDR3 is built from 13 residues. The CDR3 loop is CASSLESLSEQFF. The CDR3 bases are TGCGCCAGCAGCTTGGAGTCGTTGAGTGAGCAGTTCTTC. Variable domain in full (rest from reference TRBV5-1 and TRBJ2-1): KAGVTQTPRYLIKTRGQQVTLSCSPISGHRSVSWYQQTPGQGLQFLFEYFSETQRNKGNFPGRFSGRQFSNSRSEMNVSTLELGDSALYLCASSLESLSEQFFGPGTRLTVL.

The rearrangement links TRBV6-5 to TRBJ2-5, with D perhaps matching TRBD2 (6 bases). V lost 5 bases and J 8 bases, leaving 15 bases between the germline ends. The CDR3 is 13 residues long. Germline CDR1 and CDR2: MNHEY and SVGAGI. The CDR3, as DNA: TGTGCCAGCAGTCCCCTGGAGGGCATCACCCAGTACTTC. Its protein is CASSPLEGITQYF.

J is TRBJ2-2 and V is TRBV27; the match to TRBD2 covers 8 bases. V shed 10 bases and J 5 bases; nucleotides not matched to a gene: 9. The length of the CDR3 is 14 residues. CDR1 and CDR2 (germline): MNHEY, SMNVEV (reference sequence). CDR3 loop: CATTSGRGTGELFF. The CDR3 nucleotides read TGTGCCACCACTTCCGGGAGGGGTACCGGGGAGCTGTTTTTT.

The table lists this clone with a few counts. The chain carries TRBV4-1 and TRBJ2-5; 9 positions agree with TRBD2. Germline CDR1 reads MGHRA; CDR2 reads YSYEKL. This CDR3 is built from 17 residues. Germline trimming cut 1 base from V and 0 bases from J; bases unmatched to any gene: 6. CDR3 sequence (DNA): TGCGCCAGCAGCCAAGGACTAGCGGACCCTTACCAAGAGACCCAGTACTTC. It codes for CASSQGLADPYQETQYF.

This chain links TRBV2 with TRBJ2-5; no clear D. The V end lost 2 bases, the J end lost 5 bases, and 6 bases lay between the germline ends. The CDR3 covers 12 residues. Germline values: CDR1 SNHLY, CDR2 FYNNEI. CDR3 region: CASSESIETQYF. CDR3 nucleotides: TGTGCCAGCAGTGAAAGCATTGAGACCCAGTACTTC.

CDR3: CASSPPGVQETQYF. The DNA for the CDR3 is TGTGCCAGCAGCCCGCCGGGAGTGCAAGAGACCCAGTACTTC. V and J are TRBV7-9 and TRBJ2-5; perhaps TRBD2 as D (6 bases). CDR1 and CDR2 from the germline V gene are SEHNR and FQNEAQ (reference sequence). The CDR3 is 14 amino acids. The germline V and J ends were trimmed by 5 bases and 2 bases, with 12 bases remaining between them.

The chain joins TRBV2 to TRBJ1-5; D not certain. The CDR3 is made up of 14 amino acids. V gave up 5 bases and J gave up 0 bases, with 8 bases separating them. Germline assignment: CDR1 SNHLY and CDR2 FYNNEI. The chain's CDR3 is CASSQTVSNQPQHF. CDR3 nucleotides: TGTGCCAGCAGTCAGACTGTTAGCAATCAGCCCCAGCATTTT.

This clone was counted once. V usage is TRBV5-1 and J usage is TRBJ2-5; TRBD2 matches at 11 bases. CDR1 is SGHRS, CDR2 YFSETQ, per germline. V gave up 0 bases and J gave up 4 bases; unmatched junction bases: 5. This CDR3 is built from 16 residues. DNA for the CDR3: TGCGCCAGCAGCTTGGGACTAGCGGGATACGGAGAGACCCAGTACTTC. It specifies CASSLGLAGYGETQYF.

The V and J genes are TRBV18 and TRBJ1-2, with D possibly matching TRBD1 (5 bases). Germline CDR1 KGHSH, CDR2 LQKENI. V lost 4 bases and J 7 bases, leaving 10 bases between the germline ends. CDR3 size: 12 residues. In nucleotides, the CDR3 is TGTGCCAGCTCACGGGATCAGGGTGGCTACACCTTC. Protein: CASSRDQGGYTF.

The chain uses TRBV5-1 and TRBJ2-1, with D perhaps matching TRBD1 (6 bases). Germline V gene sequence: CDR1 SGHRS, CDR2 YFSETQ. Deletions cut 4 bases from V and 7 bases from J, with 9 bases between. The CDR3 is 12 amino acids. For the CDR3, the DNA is TGCGCCAGCAGCGTGAGGGGGAATGAGCAGTTCTTC. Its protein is CASSVRGNEQFF.

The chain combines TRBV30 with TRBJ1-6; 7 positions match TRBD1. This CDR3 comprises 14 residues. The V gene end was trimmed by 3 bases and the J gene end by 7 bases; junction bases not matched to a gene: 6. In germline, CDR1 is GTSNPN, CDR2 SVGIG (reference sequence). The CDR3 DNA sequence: TGTGCCTGGAGCTTGGGACAGCCAAATTCACCCCTCCACTTT. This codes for CAWSLGQPNSPLHF.

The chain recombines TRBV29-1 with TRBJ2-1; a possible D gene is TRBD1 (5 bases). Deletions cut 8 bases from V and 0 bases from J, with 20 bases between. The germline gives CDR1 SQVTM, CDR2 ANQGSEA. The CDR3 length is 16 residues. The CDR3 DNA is TGCAGCTACATTTCGACAGCATCCCGCTCCTACAATGAGCAGTTCTTC. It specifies CSYISTASRSYNEQFF.

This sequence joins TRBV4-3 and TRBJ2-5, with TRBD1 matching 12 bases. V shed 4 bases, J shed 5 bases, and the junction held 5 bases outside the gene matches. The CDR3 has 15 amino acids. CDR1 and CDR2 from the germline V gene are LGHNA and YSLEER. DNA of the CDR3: TGCGCCAGCAGCCTGGGACAGGGGGCTCGGGAGACCCAGTACTTC. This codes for CASSLGQGARETQYF.

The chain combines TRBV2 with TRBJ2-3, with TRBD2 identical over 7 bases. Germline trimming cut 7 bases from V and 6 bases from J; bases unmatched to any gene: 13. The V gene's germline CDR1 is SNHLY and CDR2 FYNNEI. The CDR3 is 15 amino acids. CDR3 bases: TGTGCCAGCAAAGGACGCCGGGGGGTGTCGGATACGCAGTATTTT. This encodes CASKGRRGVSDTQYF.

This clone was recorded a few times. CDR3 region: CASSPITGNTEAFF. CDR3 in DNA: TGTGCCAGCTCACCGATCACAGGGAACACTGAAGCTTTCTTT. The V call is TRBV18, the J call TRBJ1-1; TRBD1 might be the D (5 bases). Trimming removed 3 bases at V and 1 base at J, with 9 bases between. CDR1 is KGHSH, CDR2 LQKENI, per germline. The CDR3 extends over 14 amino acids.

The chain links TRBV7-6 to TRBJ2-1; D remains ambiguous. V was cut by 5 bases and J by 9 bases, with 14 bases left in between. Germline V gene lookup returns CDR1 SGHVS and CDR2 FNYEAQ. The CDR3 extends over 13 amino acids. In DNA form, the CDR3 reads TGTGCCAGCAGCCGTCGGGTCGATACTGAGCAGTTCTTC. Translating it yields CASSRRVDTEQFF.

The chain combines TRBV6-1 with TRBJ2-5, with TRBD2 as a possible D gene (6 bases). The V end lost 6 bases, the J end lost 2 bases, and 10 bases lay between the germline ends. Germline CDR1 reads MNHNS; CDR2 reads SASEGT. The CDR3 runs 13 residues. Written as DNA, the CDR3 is TGTGCCAGCAGACTGGGACTGCAAGAGACCCAGTACTTC. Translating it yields CASRLGLQETQYF.

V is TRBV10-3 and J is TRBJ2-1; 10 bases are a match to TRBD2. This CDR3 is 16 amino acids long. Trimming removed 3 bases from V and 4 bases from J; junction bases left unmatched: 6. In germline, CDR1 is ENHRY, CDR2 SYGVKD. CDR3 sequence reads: CAISDTSGTEYNEQFF. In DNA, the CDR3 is TGTGCCATCAGTGATACTAGCGGGACCGAGTACAATGAGCAGTTCTTC.

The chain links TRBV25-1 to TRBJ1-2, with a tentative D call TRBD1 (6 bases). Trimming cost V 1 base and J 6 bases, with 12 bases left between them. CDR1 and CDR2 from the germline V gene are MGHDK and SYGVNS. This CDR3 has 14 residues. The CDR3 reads CASSEFAGDDGYTF. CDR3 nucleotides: TGTGCCAGCAGTGAATTCGCAGGGGATGATGGCTACACCTTC.

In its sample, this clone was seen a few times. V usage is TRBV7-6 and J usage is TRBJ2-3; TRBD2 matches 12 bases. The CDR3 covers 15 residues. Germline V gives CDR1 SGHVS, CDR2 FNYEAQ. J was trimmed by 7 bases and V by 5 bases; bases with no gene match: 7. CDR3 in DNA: TGTGCCAGCAGCCGAACTAGCGGGAGGTCAAATACGCAGTATTTT. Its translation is CASSRTSGRSNTQYF.

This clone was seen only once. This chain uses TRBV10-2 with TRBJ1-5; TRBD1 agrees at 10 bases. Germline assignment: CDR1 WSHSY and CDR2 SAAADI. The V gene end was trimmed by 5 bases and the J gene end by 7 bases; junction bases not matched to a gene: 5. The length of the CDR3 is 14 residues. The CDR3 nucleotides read TGCGCCAGCAGTCGGACAGGGGGGAAACAGCCCCAGCATTTT. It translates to CASSRTGGKQPQHF.

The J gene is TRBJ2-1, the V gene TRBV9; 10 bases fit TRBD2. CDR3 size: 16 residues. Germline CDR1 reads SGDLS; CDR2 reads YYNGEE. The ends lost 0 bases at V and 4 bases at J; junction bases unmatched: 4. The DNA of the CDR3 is TGTGCCAGCAGCGTAGACCCAGCGGGAGGGTACAATGAGCAGTTCTTC. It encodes CASSVDPAGGYNEQFF.

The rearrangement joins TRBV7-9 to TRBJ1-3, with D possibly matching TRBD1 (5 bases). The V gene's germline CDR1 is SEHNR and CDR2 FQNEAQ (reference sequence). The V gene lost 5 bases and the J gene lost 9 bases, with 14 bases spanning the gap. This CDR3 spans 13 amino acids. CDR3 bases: TGTGCCAGCAGCCTCAATCTGGGGGGCACCATATATTTT. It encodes CASSLNLGGTIYF.

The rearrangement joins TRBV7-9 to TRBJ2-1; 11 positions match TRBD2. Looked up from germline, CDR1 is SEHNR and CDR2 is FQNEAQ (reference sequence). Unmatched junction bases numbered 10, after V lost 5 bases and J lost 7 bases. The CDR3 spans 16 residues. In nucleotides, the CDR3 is TGTGCCAGCAGCCAAGGGCTAGCGGGAGGTTGGAATGAGCAGTTCTTC. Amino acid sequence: CASSQGLAGGWNEQFF. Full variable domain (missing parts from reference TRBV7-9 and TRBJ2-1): DTGVSQNPRHKITKRGQNVTFRCDPISEHNRLYWYRQTLGQGPEFLTYFQNEAQLEKSRLLSDRFSAERPKGSFSTLEIQRTEQGDSAMYLCASSQGLAGGWNEQFFGPGTRLTVL.

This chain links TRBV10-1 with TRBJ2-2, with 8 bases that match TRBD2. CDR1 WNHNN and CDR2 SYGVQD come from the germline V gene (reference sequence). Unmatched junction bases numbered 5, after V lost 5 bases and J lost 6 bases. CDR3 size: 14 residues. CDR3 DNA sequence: TGCGCCAGCAGTCGGGAGGGCCAGTCCGGGGAGCTGTTTTTT. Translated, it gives CASSREGQSGELFF.

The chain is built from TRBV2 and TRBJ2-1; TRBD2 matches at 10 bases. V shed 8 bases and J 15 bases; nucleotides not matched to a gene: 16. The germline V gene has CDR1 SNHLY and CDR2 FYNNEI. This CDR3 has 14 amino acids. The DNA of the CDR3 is TGTGCCAGCTCTTCCCCGGGACTAGCGTCGGCTTGGTTCTTC. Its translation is CASSSPGLASAWFF.

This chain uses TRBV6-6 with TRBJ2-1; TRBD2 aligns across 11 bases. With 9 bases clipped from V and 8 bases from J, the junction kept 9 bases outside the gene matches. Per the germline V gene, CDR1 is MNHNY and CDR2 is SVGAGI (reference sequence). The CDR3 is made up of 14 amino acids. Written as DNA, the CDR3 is TGTGCCAGTGAGGATAGCGGGAGGGCAGATGAGCAGTTCTTC. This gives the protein CASEDSGRADEQFF.

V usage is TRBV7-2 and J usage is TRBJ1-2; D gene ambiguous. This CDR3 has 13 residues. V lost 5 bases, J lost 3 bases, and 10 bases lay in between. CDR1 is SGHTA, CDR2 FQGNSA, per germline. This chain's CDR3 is CASSPRVYYGYTF. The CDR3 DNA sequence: TGTGCCAGCAGCCCGCGGGTTTACTATGGCTACACCTTC. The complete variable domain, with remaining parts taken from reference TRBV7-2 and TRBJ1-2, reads GAGVSQSPSNKVTEKGKDVELRCDPISGHTALYWYRQSLGQGLEFLIYFQGNSAPDKSGLPSDRFSAERTGGSVSTLTIQRTQQEDSAVYLCASSPRVYYGYTFGSGTRLTVV.

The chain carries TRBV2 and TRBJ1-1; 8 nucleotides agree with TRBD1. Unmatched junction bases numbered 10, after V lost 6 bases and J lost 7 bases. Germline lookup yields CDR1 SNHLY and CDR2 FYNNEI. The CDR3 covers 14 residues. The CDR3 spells CASRPDRGWGEAFF. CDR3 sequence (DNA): TGTGCCAGCAGACCCGACAGGGGTTGGGGTGAAGCTTTCTTT.

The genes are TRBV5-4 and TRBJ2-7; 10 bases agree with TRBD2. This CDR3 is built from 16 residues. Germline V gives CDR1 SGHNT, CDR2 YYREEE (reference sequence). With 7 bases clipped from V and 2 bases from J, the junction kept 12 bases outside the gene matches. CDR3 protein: CASSPRGLAEAYEQYF. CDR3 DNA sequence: TGTGCCAGCTCCCCACGAGGACTAGCGGAAGCCTACGAGCAGTACTTC.